The rows below give T cell receptor beta chains drawn from one sample of a study of technical replicates of blood from a handful of donors. Sequencing was performed with immunoSEQ multiplex PCR; in TCRdb, only in-frame clones are kept and a portion is missing. The top ten clones hold over 0.25% of a sample with about 93,000 clones, around 95% of them seen once. Sample: T cells isolated from PBMCs. The receptors derive from a human donor in good health. Both conserved end residues are part of each CDR3. A D gene is named only where the DNA matches it firmly. For some rows the clone size is stated as once, few or many, or as a class when expanded; others skip it.

TRBV7-9	TRBJ2-5	NA	NA	TGTGCCAGCAGCTTATTCCACGGGGAGACCCAGTACTTC	CASSLFHGETQYF
TRBV30	TRBJ2-3	NA	NA	TGTGCCTGGAAGGTCCCGGACTCTTCTAGCACAGATACGCAGTATTTT	CAWKVPDSSSTDTQYF
TRBV21-1	TRBJ2-1	NA	NA	TGTGCCAGCAGCCCATACGGACTAGCGGGTAAGCAGTTCTTC	CASSPYGLAGKQFF
TRBV2	TRBJ1-2	TRBD1	NA	TGTGCCAGCAGTGTAACGACAGGGCGAACCTATGGCTACACCTTC	CASSVTTGRTYGYTF
TRBV10-1	TRBJ2-1	NA	once	TGCGCCAGCAGTGAGTCGATAGGTGGGACAAGGAATGAGCAGTTCTTC	CASSESIGGTRNEQFF
TRBV27	TRBJ1-4	TRBD1	NA	TGTGCCAGCAGTCTCCGGGACAGATTTAATGAAAAACTGTTTTTT	CASSLRDRFNEKLFF
TRBV19	TRBJ2-3	TRBD1	once	TGTGCCAGTAGAACGAAGCCGGGACAGGGGGCTGGCACAGATACGCAGTATTTT	CASRTKPGQGAGTDTQYF
TRBV11-3	TRBJ2-5	TRBD2	NA	TGTGCCAGCAGCCGTCTAGCGGGGGGCCTCCCTTACCAAGAGACCCAGTACTTC	CASSRLAGGLPYQETQYF
TRBV15	TRBJ2-3	TRBD2	NA	TGTGCCACCAGCAGAGATCGAAATAGCGGGGGTACAGATACGCAGTATTTT	CATSRDRNSGGTDTQYF
TRBV18	TRBJ2-3	TRBD1	NA	TGTGCCAGCTCACCACCGGGACAGGCTATCACAGATACGCAGTATTTT	CASSPPGQAITDTQYF
TRBV27	TRBJ1-1	TRBD1	NA	TGTGCCAGCAGGAGGGACAGGGTAAACACTGAAGCTTTCTTT	CASRRDRVNTEAFF
TRBV2	TRBJ2-7	NA	medium-sized	TGTTCAGCCGCGGACAGAACCTACGAGCAGTACTTC	CSAADRTYEQYF
TRBV6-1	TRBJ1-6	NA	NA	TGTGCCAGCAGTGGCGGCGGGGACTCGAGCTCCTATAATTCACCCCTCCACTTT	CASSGGGDSSSYNSPLHF
TRBV7-3	TRBJ2-3	TRBD2	NA	TGTGCCAGCAGCTTATTGAGCGGGGGAACAGATACGCAGTATTTT	CASSLLSGGTDTQYF
TRBV15	TRBJ1-1	NA	NA	TGTGCCACCAGCAGAGATTTAGTACAGGACACTGAAGCTTTCTTT	CATSRDLVQDTEAFF
TRBV27	TRBJ2-7	NA	NA	TGTGCCAGCAGTATGGACGGGACACCGTCCTACGAGCAGTACTTC	CASSMDGTPSYEQYF
TRBV10-1	TRBJ1-5	NA	NA	TGCGCCAGCAGTGAGCACCCCCGGGATAGCCTTGGATATCAGCCCCAGCATTTT	CASSEHPRDSLGYQPQHF
TRBV6-6	TRBJ1-1	TRBD1	NA	TGTGCCAGCACGCAGGGGGCGATGGCCACTGAAGCTTTCTTT	CASTQGAMATEAFF
TRBV2	TRBJ2-7	TRBD2	NA	TGTGCCAGCAGTTCTACCGTAGCGGGAGGGCTTTACGAGCAGTACTTC	CASSSTVAGGLYEQYF
TRBV20-1	TRBJ2-5	NA	NA	TGCAGTGCTTGGGACTGGGGGACCCAGTACTTC	CSAWDWGTQYF
TRBV7-8	TRBJ2-7	TRBD2	NA	TGTGCCAGCAGCTTACTAGCGGAGGGCTCCTACGAGCAGTACTTC	CASSLLAEGSYEQYF
TRBV6-5	TRBJ2-6	TRBD1	NA	TGTGCCAGCAGTTACTCGACAGGGTCAGGGGCCAACGTCCTGACTTTC	CASSYSTGSGANVLTF
TRBV28	TRBJ1-5	NA	once	TGTGCCAGCATCTCCTTGAGGGCTCAGCCCCAGCATTTT	CASISLRAQPQHF
TRBV7-9	TRBJ2-6	TRBD1	NA	TGTGCCAGCAGCCGTCGACAGGGCACAGAATCTGGGGCCAACGTCCTGACTTTC	CASSRRQGTESGANVLTF
TRBV4-2	TRBJ2-3	NA	NA	TGTGCCAGCAGCCAAGACTGGGGGGTAGAGACGCAGTATTTT	CASSQDWGVETQYF
TRBV5-1	TRBJ1-1	TRBD1	NA	TGCGCCAGCAGCAGCGAAGTAGGGACAGACGAAGCTTTCTTT	CASSSEVGTDEAFF
TRBV4-2	TRBJ1-2	NA	NA	TGTGCCAGCAGCCAAGATAGAAGGCCAACCGGGGTATATGGCTACACCTTC	CASSQDRRPTGVYGYTF
TRBV10-3	TRBJ1-2	TRBD1	NA	TGTGCCATCAGTGGAACAGGGGTTCCCTATGGCTACACCTTC	CAISGTGVPYGYTF